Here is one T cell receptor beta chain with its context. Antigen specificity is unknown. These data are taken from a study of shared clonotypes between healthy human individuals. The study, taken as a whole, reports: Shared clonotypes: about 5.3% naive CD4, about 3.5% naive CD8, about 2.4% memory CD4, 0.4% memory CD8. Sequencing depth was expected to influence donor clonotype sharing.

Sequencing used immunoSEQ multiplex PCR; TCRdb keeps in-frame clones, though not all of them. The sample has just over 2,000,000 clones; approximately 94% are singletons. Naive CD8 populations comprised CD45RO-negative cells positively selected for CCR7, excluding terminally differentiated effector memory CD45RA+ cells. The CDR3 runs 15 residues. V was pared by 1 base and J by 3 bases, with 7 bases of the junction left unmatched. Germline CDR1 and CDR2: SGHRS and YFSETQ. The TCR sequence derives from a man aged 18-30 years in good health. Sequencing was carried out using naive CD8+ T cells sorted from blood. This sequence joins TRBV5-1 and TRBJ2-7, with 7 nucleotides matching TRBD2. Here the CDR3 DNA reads TGCGCCAGCAGCTTGCGTGGGGCGGGGGACTACGAGCAGTACTTC. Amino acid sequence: CASSLRGAGDYEQYF.